The clone carrying this T cell receptor beta chain was seen just once. As yet, its antigen is unknown. Russia was home to the donors, healthy Caucasian individuals aged roughly 6 to 90. Germline lookup yields CDR1 LGHDT and CDR2 YNNKEL (reference sequence). The CDR3 runs 15 residues. The sample is drawn from a study of blood T cells in healthy people across ages. Overall study results and limits: Among T cells, TCR beta diversity per million cells dropped roughly linearly as age rose. The study lacked donor CMV status, which possibly confounded expanded clonotype changes. Higher diversity, along with more naive CD4+ cells, distinguished long-lived donors from aged donors.

A second PCR of roughly 7 to 11 cycles used a sample-barcoded 5' primer and a J-beta primer mix. TCRdb ran MiXCR on the 5' RACE reads and lists one entry per CDR3 protein. This sample has some 900,000 distinct CDR3 sequences, with about 44% found just once. The receptor's source is a man aged 25-40 years in good health. J is TRBJ2-5 and V is TRBV3-1; TRBD1 matches 9 bases. The J call is uncertain, as TRBJ2-7 better fits the DNA end. The sequenced sample was blood. CDR3 residues: CASSQVGTGTYEQYF. As DNA, the CDR3 is TGTGCCAGCAGCCAAGTAGGGACAGGGACCTACGAGCAGTACTTC.